This T cell receptor (beta chain) stems from a study of blood T cell repertoires in COVID-19. The data were produced by immunoSEQ multiplex PCR, yet TCRdb's version contains in-frame clones alone and is incomplete. The sample yields under 130,000 clones, 70% to 90% seen once. This clonotype was obtained from a man aged 45-65 years in a cohort sampled during active COVID-19. Specimen: peripheral blood.

Written as DNA, the CDR3 is TGTGCCAGCAGCCAGAATCACAGGACGAGCAAGCAGTACGTC. Protein sequence: CASSQNHRTSKQYV. The chain employs TRBV11-2 and TRBJ2-7, with a tentative D call TRBD1 (5 bases). This CDR3 spans 14 amino acids. Trimming removed 5 bases from V and 8 bases from J, with 19 bases in between. Germline V lookup: CDR1 SGHAT, CDR2 FQNNGV.